Below, 26 T cell receptor beta chains from the same sample are listed, as sequenced in a study of Graves' ophthalmopathy and Graves' hyperthyroidism. Amplified TCR beta CDR3 regions were obtained using RNA transcripts as template. HTBI primers were employed in first-round RT-PCR, then a second-round multiplex PCR followed. TCRdb reprocessed the multiplex PCR reads with MiXCR, giving one entry per CDR3 protein. The profile shows 680,000 or so distinct CDR3 sequences, roughly 20% of them singletons. The sequenced material came from peripheral blood. The receptors were gathered from a young woman with stable Graves' hyperthyroidism. Some clones in this sample may be carry-over from other donors' samples.

This clonotype occurred many times. The chain combines TRBV6-2 or TRBV6-3 with TRBJ2-7, with 7 bases that match TRBD2. With V trimmed by 4 bases and J by 0 bases, 6 bases remained unmatched. CDR1 MNHEY and CDR2 SVGEGT come from the germline V gene. This CDR3 is built from 15 residues. The CDR3 protein is CASSSTGGLSYEQYF. The CDR3 DNA follows: TGTGCCAGCAGTTCTACGGGGGGACTCTCCTACGAGCAGTACTTC.

As to this clonotype: One junction end does not reproduce the germline sequence, and a read error may be involved. The chain links TRBV25-1 to TRBJ2-3; maybe TRBD2 (5 bases). Germline CDR1 MGHDK, CDR2 SYGVNS. There are 16 residues in the CDR3. The CDR3 DNA reads as TGTGCCAGCGTCTTCATCACGCCGGCGGGTACAGATACGCGGTATTTT. It encodes CASVFITPAGTDTRYF. The variable domain in full, with the rest retrieved from reference TRBV25-1 and TRBJ2-3, is EADIYQTPRYLVIGTGKKITLECSQTMGHDKMYWYQQDPGMELHLIHYSYGVNSTEKGDLSSESTVSRIRTEHFPLTLESARPSHTSQYLCASVFITPAGTDTRYFGPGTRLTVL.

This clonotype was observed at least ten times. The junction departs from the called germline gene at one end, perhaps through a read error. This chain joins TRBV25-1 and TRBJ1-2; D perhaps matches TRBD1 (6 bases). Germline assignment: CDR1 MGHDK and CDR2 SYGVNS. The CDR3 has 10 amino acids. CDR3 amino acids: CASLGQTLAF. The DNA of the CDR3 is TGTGCCAGCCTCGGACAGACTTTGGCCTTC.

This clonotype was observed many times. The rearrangement joins TRBV12-3 or TRBV12-4 to TRBJ1-3; D uncertain. This CDR3 comprises 17 residues. The V end was cut by 5 bases, the J end by 0 bases, with 17 bases between. The CDR3 DNA sequence: TGTGCCAGCAGTCATAGGGCCCAGGACCTCTCTGGAAACACCATATATTTT. Translated, it gives CASSHRAQDLSGNTIYF.

This clonotype has at least ten counts. The chain employs TRBV11-2 and TRBJ2-7; 10 bases are a match to TRBD2. With V trimmed by 2 bases and J by 3 bases, 13 bases remained unmatched. Germline CDR1 and CDR2: SGHAT and FQNNGV. The CDR3 sequence is 18 residues long. The CDR3 protein is CASSLYPGTSGIIYEQYF. CDR3 nucleotides: TGTGCCAGCAGCTTATATCCAGGAACTAGCGGGATTATCTACGAGCAGTACTTC.

This clonotype was observed at least ten times. V is TRBV29-1 and J is TRBJ1-2; D not resolved. The CDR3 has 13 residues. Germline CDR1 reads SQVTM; CDR2 reads ANQGSEA. The V end was cut by 0 bases, the J end by 5 bases, with 10 bases between. The CDR3 nucleotides are TGCAGCGTTGAAGATCCAGGAGGTTATGGCTACACCTTC. Its translation: CSVEDPGGYGYTF.

This clonotype was observed a handful of times. A read error may explain this, as a much larger clone is one base away. The gene calls are TRBV11-2 and TRBJ2-5; D perhaps matches TRBD1 (5 bases). Germline assignment: CDR1 SGHAT and CDR2 FQNNGV. This CDR3 is 14 amino acids long. The CDR3, as DNA: TGTGCCAGCAGCCCGATGGGGCCCTCGGAGACCAAGTACTTC. Protein: CASSPMGPSETKYF.

This clonotype was found many times. The chain couples TRBV6-2 or TRBV6-3 to TRBJ2-5, with D unclear. This CDR3 has 15 amino acids. Trimming pared 3 bases from V and 3 bases from J, leaving 14 bases between. Germline-derived CDR1 and CDR2 are MNHEY and SVGEGT. CDR3 sequence (DNA): TGTGCCAGCAGTTATTTCCGGGTTGGCGAAGAGACCCAGTACTTC. It is translated as CASSYFRVGEETQYF.

CDR3 sequence (DNA): TGTGCCAGCAGTTTTCGGACACCAAATCAGCCCCAGCATTTT. This sequence encodes CASSFRTPNQPQHF. This chain links TRBV12-3 or TRBV12-4 with TRBJ1-5; D is possibly TRBD1 (5 bases). The V gene lost 3 bases and the J gene lost 4 bases, with 10 bases spanning the gap. The CDR3 is made up of 14 amino acids.

The sample holds many counts of this clonotype. CDR3 amino acids: CATSTTGTNQETQYF. As DNA, the CDR3 is TGTGCCACCAGCACAACCGGGACCAACCAAGAGACCCAGTACTTC. V gene TRBV15 combines with J gene TRBJ2-5, with D perhaps given as TRBD1 or TRBD2 (5 bases each). The V end lost 4 bases, the J end lost 0 bases, and 12 bases lay between the germline ends. CDR3 size: 15 residues. CDR1 LNHNV and CDR2 YYDKDF come from the germline V gene (reference sequence).

This clonotype was observed a handful of times. The chain links TRBV15 to TRBJ1-2; D might be TRBD1 (5 bases). The germline CDR1 and CDR2 sequences are LNHNV and YYDKDF (reference sequence). CDR3 size: 13 residues. The V end was cut by 0 bases, the J end by 5 bases, with 7 bases between. CDR3 DNA: TGTGCCACCAGCAGAGATGGGGCGTATGGCTACACCTTC. This sequence encodes CATSRDGAYGYTF.

This clonotype was counted once. The genes are TRBV7-9 and TRBJ2-7, with 10 bases lining up with TRBD1. The CDR3 loop spans 14 amino acids. V gave up 5 bases and J gave up 9 bases; unmatched junction bases: 10. CDR1 is SEHNR, CDR2 FQNEAQ, per germline (reference sequence). CDR3 protein: CASSRGQGLDGQYF. The DNA for the CDR3 is TGTGCCAGCAGCCGGGGACAGGGGTTGGATGGGCAGTACTTC.

Notes on this clonotype: An end of the junction does not agree with germline; a read error may underlie this. The V gene is TRBV7-2, the J gene TRBJ1-1; no clear D. Germline lookup yields CDR1 SGHTA and CDR2 FQGNSA. CDR3 size: 14 residues. The CDR3 sequence is CASSLVLVNTDAFF. CDR3 bases: TGTGCCAGCAGCTTAGTGCTGGTGAACACTGATGCTTTCTTT.

About this clonotype itself: Since a much larger clone is just one base distant, this may be a read error. The chain employs TRBV6-5 and TRBJ2-2; D possibly corresponds to TRBD2 (6 bases). CDR3 length: 17 residues. Germline CDR1 is MNHEY and CDR2 is SVGAGI. CDR3 bases: TGTGCCAGCAGTTACTGGGATGGGGACCCGAACACCGGGGGGCTGTTTTTT. It yields the protein CASSYWDGDPNTGGLFF.

V is TRBV6-2 or TRBV6-3 and J is TRBJ2-5; 7 nucleotides align to TRBD1. This CDR3 has 14 amino acids. Germline lookup yields CDR1 MNHEY and CDR2 SVGEGT. V lost 2 bases and J lost 6; bases outside the gene matches: 6. CDR3 nucleotides: TGTGCCAGCAGTTACGGGACAGAGGGCAAGACCCAGTACTTC. The encoded protein is CASSYGTEGKTQYF.

The chain couples TRBV20-1 to TRBJ2-5; tentative D call: TRBD1 (6 bases). Germline V gene data show CDR1 as DFQATT and CDR2 as SNEGSKA (reference sequence). V gave up 8 bases and J gave up 2 bases, with 9 bases separating them. The CDR3 is 11 amino acids. CDR3 sequence reads: CSPDRQETQYF. The CDR3 coding sequence is TGCAGTCCGGACAGACAAGAGACCCAGTACTTC.

This clonotype has at least ten counts. This chain joins TRBV20-1 and TRBJ1-1, with a tentative D call TRBD1 (5 bases). CDR1 DFQATT and CDR2 SNEGSKA come from the germline V gene (reference sequence). The length of the CDR3 is 14 residues. Trimming left V 2 bases short and J 2 bases short, with 12 bases between. For the CDR3, the DNA is TGCAGTGCTAGAATGGACACCTTTAACACTGAAGCTTTCTTT. This translates into CSARMDTFNTEAFF.

The V and J genes are TRBV24-1 and TRBJ2-5, with D hard to call. V lost 7 bases, J lost 1 base, and 9 bases lay in between. The CDR3 has 13 residues. In germline, CDR1 is KGHDR, CDR2 SFDVKD. CDR3 coding DNA: TGTGCCACCAGCGCCCTCAGCCAAGAGACCCAGTACTTC. This translates into CATSALSQETQYF.

The chain uses TRBV19 and TRBJ1-1; D is undetermined. Germline CDR1 and CDR2: LNHDA and SQIVND (reference sequence). The CDR3 is 14 amino acids. V was cut by 3 bases and J by 3 bases, with 11 bases left in between. CDR3: CASSIPGSDTEAFF. For the CDR3, the DNA is TGTGCCAGTAGTATTCCCGGTAGCGACACTGAAGCTTTCTTT.

V usage is TRBV6-5 and J usage is TRBJ1-1; D possibly corresponds to TRBD1 (5 bases). CDR3 size: 15 residues. Germline loops: CDR1 MNHEY, CDR2 SVGAGI. V dropped 2 bases and J dropped 1 base, with 11 bases sitting between them. The CDR3 reads CASSYPGTENTEAFF. The CDR3 nucleotides are TGTGCCAGCAGTTACCCCGGGACGGAGAACACTGAAGCTTTCTTT.

The chain uses TRBV6-1 and TRBJ2-5, with D possibly being TRBD2 (6 bases). Germline V gives CDR1 MNHNS, CDR2 SASEGT. The CDR3 has 14 amino acids. Trimming shortened V by 6 bases and J by 2 bases, and 13 bases separated the two germline ends. CDR3 sequence (DNA): TGTGCCAGCAGGGCCCACGGGGGTCAAGAGACCCAGTACTTC. It codes for CASRAHGGQETQYF.

This clonotype was counted at least ten times. The J gene is TRBJ1-1, the V gene TRBV28, with TRBD1 identical over 7 bases. The CDR3 loop spans 15 amino acids. V lost 0 bases and J lost 1; bases outside the gene matches: 2. Germline CDR1 and CDR2: MDHEN and SYDVKM. The CDR3 sequence: CASSLWTGKNTEAFF. As DNA, the CDR3 is TGTGCCAGCAGTTTATGGACAGGGAAGAACACTGAAGCTTTCTTT.

With regard to this clonotype: This clone may be a read error of a much larger clone one base away. CDR3 nucleotide sequence: TGTGCCAGCAGCCGGAATCACAGGGGAGACACTGAAGCTTGCTTT. This codes for CASSRNHRGDTEACF. The J gene is TRBJ1-1, the V gene TRBV4-2; 7 bases align to TRBD1. CDR1 is LGHNA and CDR2 is YNFKEQ in the germline V gene. The CDR3 spans 15 residues.

This clonotype was counted at least ten times. The chain uses TRBV28 and TRBJ1-5; D perhaps matches TRBD1 (6 bases). The CDR3 consists of 16 residues. V dropped 3 bases and J dropped 4 bases, with 16 bases sitting between them. CDR1 and CDR2 (germline): MDHEN, SYDVKM. Written as DNA, the CDR3 is TGTGCCAGCAGTTTTGATTCCAGGGGCGGAAATCAGCCCCAGCATTTT. It translates to CASSFDSRGGNQPQHF.

The chain uses TRBV12-3 or TRBV12-4 and TRBJ2-7; maybe TRBD2 (5 bases). This CDR3 is built from 13 residues. V lost 6 bases and J 6 bases, leaving 15 bases between the germline ends. CDR3 sequence: CASSGLTLREQYF. Here the CDR3 DNA reads TGTGCCAGCAGCGGACTGACCCTACGCGAGCAGTACTTC.

This clonotype was detected only a few times. The CDR3 loop reads CSARVTSGSKGRTGELFF. The DNA of the CDR3 is TGCAGTGCTAGAGTCACTAGCGGTTCGAAAGGACGCACCGGGGAGCTGTTTTTT. The chain has TRBV20-1 and TRBJ2-2; 8 nucleotides agree with TRBD2. This CDR3 comprises 18 residues. Trimming took 1 base from V and 4 from J; bases not matched to a gene: 14. CDR1 is DFQATT and CDR2 is SNEGSKA in the germline V gene (reference sequence).